Listed below are T cell receptor beta chains from one sample, sequenced in a study of CD8 T cells in ankylosing spondylitis. MiXCR, applied by TCRdb to the 5' RACE reads, yields one record per CDR3 protein. Of around 230,000 distinct CDR3 sequences in the sample, around 7.8% are singletons; the top ten hold under 7.5%. The source material was blood, either unsorted or a sorted T cell fraction (not recorded which). All receptors derive from a male donor with ankylosing spondylitis or in good health (not recorded which). Both conserved end residues are part of each CDR3.

j_call: TRBJ1-3
v_call: TRBV9
cdr3_aa: CASSLQGQGAAGNTIYF

j_call: TRBJ2-7
v_call: TRBV7-2
cdr3_aa: CASRPRTDREQYF

j_call: TRBJ2-5
v_call: TRBV10-3
cdr3_aa: CAISESMTGETQYF

j_call: TRBJ1-6
v_call: TRBV9
cdr3_aa: CASSVAGENSPLHF

j_call: TRBJ2-1
v_call: TRBV19
cdr3_aa: CASRGAGRGRNNEQFF

j_call: TRBJ1-1
v_call: TRBV10-3
cdr3_aa: CAISESGGPNTEAFF

j_call: TRBJ1-4
v_call: TRBV30
cdr3_aa: CAWSVPGPVGEKLFF

j_call: TRBJ2-1
v_call: TRBV7-2
cdr3_aa: CASSLGASGSSYNEQFF

j_call: TRBJ1-1
v_call: TRBV12-3/TRBV12-4
cdr3_aa: CASSFSGVYTEAFF

j_call: TRBJ2-7
v_call: TRBV27
cdr3_aa: CASSLSRAPYEQYF

j_call: TRBJ1-1
v_call: TRBV24-1
cdr3_aa: CATSDSRITEAFF

j_call: TRBJ2-7
v_call: TRBV7-8
cdr3_aa: CASSYGTSGTYEQYF

j_call: TRBJ2-5
v_call: TRBV7-9
cdr3_aa: CASSLIVGGREETQYF

j_call: TRBJ2-6
v_call: TRBV10-3
cdr3_aa: CAISEFVGGSLSGANVLTF

j_call: TRBJ2-3
v_call: TRBV12-3/TRBV12-4
cdr3_aa: CASSFRTDTQYF

j_call: TRBJ2-2
v_call: TRBV7-9
cdr3_aa: CASSLSDGSQLFF

j_call: TRBJ1-1
v_call: TRBV19
cdr3_aa: CASSVEVATEAFF

j_call: TRBJ1-1
v_call: TRBV20-1
cdr3_aa: CSVDSGGGTEAFF

j_call: TRBJ2-7
v_call: TRBV12-3/TRBV12-4
cdr3_aa: CASSRPSGYNYEQYF

j_call: TRBJ2-1
v_call: TRBV20-1
cdr3_aa: CSARAPASGTNEQFF

j_call: TRBJ2-3
v_call: TRBV10-3
cdr3_aa: CAINGATGTSTDTQYF

j_call: TRBJ2-1
v_call: TRBV6-1
cdr3_aa: CASRSEGLAVNNEQFF

j_call: TRBJ2-7
v_call: TRBV5-1
cdr3_aa: CASSSTEQYF

j_call: TRBJ2-1
v_call: TRBV20-1
cdr3_aa: CSASGTPGVHEQFF

j_call: TRBJ2-2
v_call: TRBV30
cdr3_aa: CAWADYYTGELFF

j_call: TRBJ1-1
v_call: TRBV25-1
cdr3_aa: CASTPQRTGGTEAFF

j_call: TRBJ1-6
v_call: TRBV7-6
cdr3_aa: CASVWRAPSYNSPLHF

j_call: TRBJ2-1
v_call: TRBV6-2/TRBV6-3
cdr3_aa: CASSPTGGVVDNEQFF

j_call: TRBJ1-6
v_call: TRBV5-1
cdr3_aa: CASSLDGSGSPLHF

j_call: TRBJ2-1
v_call: TRBV5-1
cdr3_aa: CASSLRTSGGLYNEQFF

j_call: TRBJ1-5
v_call: TRBV24-1
cdr3_aa: CATSEDISPQPQHF

j_call: TRBJ2-7
v_call: TRBV7-2
cdr3_aa: CASSLDPLVEQYF

j_call: TRBJ2-7
v_call: TRBV12-3/TRBV12-4
cdr3_aa: CASSTGTGFEQYF

j_call: TRBJ2-3
v_call: TRBV20-1
cdr3_aa: CSAPSTPATDTQYF

j_call: TRBJ2-3
v_call: TRBV20-1
cdr3_aa: CSASPPSGGYTDTQYF

j_call: TRBJ1-5
v_call: TRBV20-1
cdr3_aa: CSAPMAGQGLNQPQHF

j_call: TRBJ2-3
v_call: TRBV7-3
cdr3_aa: CASSPTGTSPTDTQYF

j_call: TRBJ2-5
v_call: TRBV29-1
cdr3_aa: CSGRLYQETQYF

j_call: TRBJ2-3
v_call: TRBV7-2
cdr3_aa: CASSWSLGTDTQYF

j_call: TRBJ2-5
v_call: TRBV29-1
cdr3_aa: CSVVHGVQETQYF

j_call: TRBJ1-4
v_call: TRBV20-1
cdr3_aa: CSARGPGDGEKLFF

j_call: TRBJ1-5
v_call: TRBV5-5
cdr3_aa: CASSFDSENYQPQHF

j_call: TRBJ1-2
v_call: TRBV7-9
cdr3_aa: CASSPESYGYTF

j_call: TRBJ2-2
v_call: TRBV5-1
cdr3_aa: CASSLRDGNTGELFF

j_call: TRBJ1-1
v_call: TRBV24-1
cdr3_aa: CATSVGQGVNTEAFF

j_call: TRBJ2-6
v_call: TRBV11-1
cdr3_aa: CASSHIGTSSSGANVLTF

j_call: TRBJ2-2
v_call: TRBV30
cdr3_aa: CAWSVRASGGGGELFF

j_call: TRBJ2-7
v_call: TRBV7-2
cdr3_aa: CASSLDREQYF

j_call: TRBJ2-5
v_call: TRBV7-2
cdr3_aa: CASSLEFHVYQETQYF

j_call: TRBJ2-7
v_call: TRBV9
cdr3_aa: CASSVGQGRAYEQYF

j_call: TRBJ2-7
v_call: TRBV12-3/TRBV12-4
cdr3_aa: CASSFAANSYEQYF

j_call: TRBJ1-5
v_call: TRBV5-5
cdr3_aa: CASSWGRSNQPQHF

j_call: TRBJ2-3
v_call: TRBV6-1
cdr3_aa: CASSPGLAAQYF

j_call: TRBJ1-4
v_call: TRBV20-1
cdr3_aa: CSAIPRDRGRTGEKLFF

j_call: TRBJ1-1
v_call: TRBV6-2/TRBV6-3
cdr3_aa: CASSNSRTTEAFF

j_call: TRBJ2-2
v_call: TRBV21-1
cdr3_aa: CASSKASNTGELFF